This TCR beta chain appears in the sequencing data of a study of neurological immune-mediated disorders. V lost 3 bases, J lost 5 bases, and 14 bases lay in between. The length of the CDR3 is 14 residues. Germline assignment: CDR1 SGHVS and CDR2 FNYEAQ. TCRdb ran MiXCR on the 5' RACE reads and lists one entry per CDR3 protein. The data show 65,000 to 95,000 distinct CDR3 sequences, less than 5.5% seen once. The chain has TRBV7-6 and TRBJ2-7; the D call may be TRBD1 or TRBD2 (5 bases each). The TCR sequence derives from a woman aged 30 to 39 with multiple sclerosis. Sample: PBMCs. In DNA form, the CDR3 reads TGTGCCAGCAGCTTGGAAAGAGGGGTGCACGAGCAGTACTTC. Translating it yields CASSLERGVHEQYF.